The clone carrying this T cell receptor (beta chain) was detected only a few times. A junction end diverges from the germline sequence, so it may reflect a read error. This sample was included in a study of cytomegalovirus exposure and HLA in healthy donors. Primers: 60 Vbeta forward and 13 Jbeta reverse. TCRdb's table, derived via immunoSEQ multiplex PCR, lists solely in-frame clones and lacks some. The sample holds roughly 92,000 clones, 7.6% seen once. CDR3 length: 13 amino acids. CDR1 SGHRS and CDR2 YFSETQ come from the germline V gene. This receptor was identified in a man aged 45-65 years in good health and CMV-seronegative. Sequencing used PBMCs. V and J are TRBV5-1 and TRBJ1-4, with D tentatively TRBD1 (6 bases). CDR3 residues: CASSRQENERLFF. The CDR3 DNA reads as TGCGCCAGCAGTCGACAGGAAAATGAAAGACTGTTTTTT.